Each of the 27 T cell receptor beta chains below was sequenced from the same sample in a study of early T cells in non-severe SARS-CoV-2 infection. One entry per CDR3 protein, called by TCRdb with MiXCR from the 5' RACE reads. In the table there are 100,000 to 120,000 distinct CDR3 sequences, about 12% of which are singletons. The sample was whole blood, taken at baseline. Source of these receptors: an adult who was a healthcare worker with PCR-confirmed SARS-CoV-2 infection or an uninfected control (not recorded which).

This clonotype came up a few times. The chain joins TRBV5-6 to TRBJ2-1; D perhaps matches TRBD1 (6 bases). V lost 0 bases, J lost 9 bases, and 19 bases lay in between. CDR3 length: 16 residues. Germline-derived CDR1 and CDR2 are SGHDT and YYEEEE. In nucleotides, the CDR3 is TGTGCCAGCAGCTTGGGGGGGACACCGGCGATGGGTGAGCAGTTCTTC. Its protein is CASSLGGTPAMGEQFF.

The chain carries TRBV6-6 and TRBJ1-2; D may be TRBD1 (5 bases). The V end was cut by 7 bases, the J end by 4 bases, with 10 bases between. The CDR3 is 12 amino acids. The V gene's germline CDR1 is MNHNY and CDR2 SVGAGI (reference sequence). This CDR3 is CASNPTAYGYTF. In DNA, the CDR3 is TGTGCCAGCAACCCGACAGCCTATGGCTACACCTTC.

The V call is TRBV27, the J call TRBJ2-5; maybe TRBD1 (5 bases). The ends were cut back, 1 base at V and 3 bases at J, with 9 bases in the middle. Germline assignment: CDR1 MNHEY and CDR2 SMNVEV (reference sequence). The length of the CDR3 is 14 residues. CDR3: CASSLWGREETQYF. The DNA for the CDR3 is TGTGCCAGCAGTTTATGGGGCAGAGAAGAGACCCAGTACTTC.

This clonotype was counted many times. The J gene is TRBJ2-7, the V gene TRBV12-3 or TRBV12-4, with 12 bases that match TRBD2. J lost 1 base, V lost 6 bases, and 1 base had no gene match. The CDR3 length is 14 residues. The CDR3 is CASRLAGGSYEQYF. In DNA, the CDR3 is TGTGCCAGCAGACTAGCGGGAGGTTCCTACGAGCAGTACTTC.

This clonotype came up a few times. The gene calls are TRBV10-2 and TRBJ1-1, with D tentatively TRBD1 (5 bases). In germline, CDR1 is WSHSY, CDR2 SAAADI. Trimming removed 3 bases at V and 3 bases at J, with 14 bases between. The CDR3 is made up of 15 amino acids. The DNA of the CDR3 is TGCGCCAGCAGTGAAGTCGCAGGGAGGCACACTGAAGCTTTCTTT. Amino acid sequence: CASSEVAGRHTEAFF.

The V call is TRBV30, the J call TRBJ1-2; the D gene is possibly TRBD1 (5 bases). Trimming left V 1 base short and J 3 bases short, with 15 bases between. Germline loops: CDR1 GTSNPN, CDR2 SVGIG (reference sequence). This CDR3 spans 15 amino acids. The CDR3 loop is CAWSDDSGPYYGYTF. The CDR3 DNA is TGTGCCTGGAGTGACGACAGTGGACCATACTATGGCTACACCTTC.

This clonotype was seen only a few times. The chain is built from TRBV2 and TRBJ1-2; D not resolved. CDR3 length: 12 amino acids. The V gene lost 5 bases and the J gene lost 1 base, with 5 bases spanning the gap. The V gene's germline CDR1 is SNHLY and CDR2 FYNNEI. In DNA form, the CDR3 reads TGTGCCAGCAGTATGGTTAACTATGGCTACACCTTC. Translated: CASSMVNYGYTF.

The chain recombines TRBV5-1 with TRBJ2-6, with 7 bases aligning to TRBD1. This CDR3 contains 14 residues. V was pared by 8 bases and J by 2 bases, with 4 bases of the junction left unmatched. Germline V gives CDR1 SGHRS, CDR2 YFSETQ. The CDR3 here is CASKTGPGANVLTF. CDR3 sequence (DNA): TGCGCCAGTAAGACAGGGCCTGGGGCCAACGTCCTGACTTTC.

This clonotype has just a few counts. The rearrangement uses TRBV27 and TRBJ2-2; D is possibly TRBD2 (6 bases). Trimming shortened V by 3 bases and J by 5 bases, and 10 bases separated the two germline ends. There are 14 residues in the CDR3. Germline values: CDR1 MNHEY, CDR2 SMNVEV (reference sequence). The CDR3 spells CASSFIGRTGELFF. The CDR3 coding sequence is TGTGCCAGCAGTTTTATAGGGAGGACCGGGGAGCTGTTTTTT.

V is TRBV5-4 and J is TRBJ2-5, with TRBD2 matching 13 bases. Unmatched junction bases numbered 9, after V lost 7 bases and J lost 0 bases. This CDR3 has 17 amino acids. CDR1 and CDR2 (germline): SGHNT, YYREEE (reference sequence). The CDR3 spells CASGRPGLAGHQETQYF. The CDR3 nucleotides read TGTGCCAGCGGAAGACCGGGACTAGCGGGGCACCAAGAGACCCAGTACTTC.

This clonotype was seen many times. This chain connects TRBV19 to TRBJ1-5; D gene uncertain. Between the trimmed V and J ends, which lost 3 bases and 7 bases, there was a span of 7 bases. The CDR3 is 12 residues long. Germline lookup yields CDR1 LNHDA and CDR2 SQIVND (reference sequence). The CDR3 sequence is CASSIGQQPQHF. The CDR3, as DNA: TGTGCCAGTAGTATCGGCCAACAGCCCCAGCATTTT. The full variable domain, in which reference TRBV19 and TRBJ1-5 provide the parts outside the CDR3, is DGGITQSPKYLFRKEGQNVTLSCEQNLNHDAMYWYRQDPGQGLRLIYYSQIVNDFQKGDIAEGYSVSREKKESFPLTVTSAQKNPTAFYLCASSIGQQPQHFGDGTRLSIL.

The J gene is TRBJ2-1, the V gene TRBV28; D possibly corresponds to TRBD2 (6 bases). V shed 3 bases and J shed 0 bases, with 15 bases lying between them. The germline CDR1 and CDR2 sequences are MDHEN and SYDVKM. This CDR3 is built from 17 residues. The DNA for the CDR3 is TGTGCCAGCAGTTTTTCGAGGGGCGGGGCCTCCTACAATGAGCAGTTCTTC. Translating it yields CASSFSRGGASYNEQFF. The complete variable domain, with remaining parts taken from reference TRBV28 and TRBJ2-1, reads DVKVTQSSRYLVKRTGEKVFLECVQDMDHENMFWYRQDPGLGLRLIYFSYDVKMKEKGDIPEGYSVSREKKERFSLILESASTNQTSMYLCASSFSRGGASYNEQFFGPGTRLTVL.

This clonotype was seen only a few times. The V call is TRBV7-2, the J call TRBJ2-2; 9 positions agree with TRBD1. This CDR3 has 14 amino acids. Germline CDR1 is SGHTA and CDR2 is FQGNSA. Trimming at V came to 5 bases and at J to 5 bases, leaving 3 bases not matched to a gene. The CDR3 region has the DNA TGTGCCAGCAGCGGGGACAGGGTGACCGGGGAGCTGTTTTTT. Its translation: CASSGDRVTGELFF.

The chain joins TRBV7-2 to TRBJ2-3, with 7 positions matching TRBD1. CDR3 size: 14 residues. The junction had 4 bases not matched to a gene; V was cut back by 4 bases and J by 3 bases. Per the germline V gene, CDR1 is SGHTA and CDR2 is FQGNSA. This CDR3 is CASSYDRATDTQYF. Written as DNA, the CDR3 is TGTGCCAGCAGCTACGACAGGGCGACAGATACGCAGTATTTT. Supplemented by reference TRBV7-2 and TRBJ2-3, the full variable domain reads GAGVSQSPSNKVTEKGKDVELRCDPISGHTALYWYRQSLGQGLEFLIYFQGNSAPDKSGLPSDRFSAERTGGSVSTLTIQRTQQEDSAVYLCASSYDRATDTQYFGPGTRLTVL.

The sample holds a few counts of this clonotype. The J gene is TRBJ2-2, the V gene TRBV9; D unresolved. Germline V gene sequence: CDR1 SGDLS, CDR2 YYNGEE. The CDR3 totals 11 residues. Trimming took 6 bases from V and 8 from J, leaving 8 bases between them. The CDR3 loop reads CASKNSGELFF. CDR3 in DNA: TGTGCCAGCAAGAATTCGGGGGAGCTGTTTTTT.

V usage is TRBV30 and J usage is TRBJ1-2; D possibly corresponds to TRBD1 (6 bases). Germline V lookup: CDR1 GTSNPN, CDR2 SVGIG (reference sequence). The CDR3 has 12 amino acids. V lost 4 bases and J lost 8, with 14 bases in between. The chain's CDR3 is CAWTSGARGYTF. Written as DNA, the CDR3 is TGTGCCTGGACCTCAGGGGCGCGCGGCTACACCTTC.

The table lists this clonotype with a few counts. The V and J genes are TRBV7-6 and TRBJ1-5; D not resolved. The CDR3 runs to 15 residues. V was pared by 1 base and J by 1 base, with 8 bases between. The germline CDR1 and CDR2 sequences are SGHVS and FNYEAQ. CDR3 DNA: TGTGCCAGCAGCTTAGACAAGGGCAGCAATCAGCCCCAGCATTTT. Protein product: CASSLDKGSNQPQHF. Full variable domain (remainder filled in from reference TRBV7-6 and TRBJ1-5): GAGVSQSPRYKVTKRGQDVALRCDPISGHVSLYWYRQALGQGPEFLTYFNYEAQQDKSGLPNDRFSAERPEGSISTLTIQRTEQRDSAMYRCASSLDKGSNQPQHFGDGTRLSIL.

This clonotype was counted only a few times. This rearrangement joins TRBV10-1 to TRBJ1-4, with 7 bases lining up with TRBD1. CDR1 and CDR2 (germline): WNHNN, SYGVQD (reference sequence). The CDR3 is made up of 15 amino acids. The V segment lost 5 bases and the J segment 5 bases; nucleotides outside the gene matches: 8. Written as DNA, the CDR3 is TGCGCCAGCAGTCAATCCACAGGGGTAAATGAAAAACTGTTTTTT. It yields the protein CASSQSTGVNEKLFF.

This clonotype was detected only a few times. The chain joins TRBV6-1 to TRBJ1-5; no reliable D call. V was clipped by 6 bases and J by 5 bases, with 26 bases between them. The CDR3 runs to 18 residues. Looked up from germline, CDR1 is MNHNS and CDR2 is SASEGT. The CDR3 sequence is CASSESGPGWRVDQPQHF. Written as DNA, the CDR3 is TGTGCCAGCAGCGAATCTGGGCCCGGATGGAGGGTCGATCAGCCCCAGCATTTT.

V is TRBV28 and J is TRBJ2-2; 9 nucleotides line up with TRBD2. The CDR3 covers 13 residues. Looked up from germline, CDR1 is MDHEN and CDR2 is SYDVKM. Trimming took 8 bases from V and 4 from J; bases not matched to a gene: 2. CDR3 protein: CASQRGVTGELFF. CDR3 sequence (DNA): TGTGCCAGCCAGCGGGGGGTCACCGGGGAGCTGTTTTTT.

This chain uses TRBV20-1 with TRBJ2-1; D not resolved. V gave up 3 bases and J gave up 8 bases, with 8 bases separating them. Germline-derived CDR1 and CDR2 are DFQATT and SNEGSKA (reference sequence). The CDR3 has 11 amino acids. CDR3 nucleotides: TGCAGTGCTAGGAGGCTGGATGAGCAGTTCTTC. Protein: CSARRLDEQFF.

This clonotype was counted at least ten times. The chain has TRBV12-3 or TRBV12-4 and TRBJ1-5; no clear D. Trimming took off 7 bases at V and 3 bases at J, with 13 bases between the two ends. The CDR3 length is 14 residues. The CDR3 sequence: CASNPGSLNQPQHF. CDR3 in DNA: TGTGCCAGCAACCCGGGGAGCCTCAATCAGCCCCAGCATTTT.

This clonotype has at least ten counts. In DNA form, the CDR3 reads TGTGCCAGCAGCTCCGGGACAGGGAGGAGCAATGAGCAGTTCTTC. Translated: CASSSGTGRSNEQFF. The chain has TRBV13 and TRBJ2-1, with 9 bases fitting TRBD1. Germline CDR1 is PRHDT and CDR2 is FYEKMQ (reference sequence). This CDR3 is 15 amino acids long. The trim removed 4 bases at V and 6 bases at J, leaving 7 bases unmatched. Full variable domain (missing parts from reference TRBV13 and TRBJ2-1): AAGVIQSPRHLIKEKRETATLKCYPIPRHDTVYWYQQGPGQDPQFLISFYEKMQSDKGSIPDRFSAQQFSDYHSELNMSSLELGDSALYFCASSSGTGRSNEQFFGPGTRLTVL.

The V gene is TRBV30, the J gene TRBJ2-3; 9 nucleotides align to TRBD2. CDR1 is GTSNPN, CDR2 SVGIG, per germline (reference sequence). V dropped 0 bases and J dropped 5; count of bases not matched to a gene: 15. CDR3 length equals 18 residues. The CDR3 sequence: CAWSVLGGLAGAVDTQYF. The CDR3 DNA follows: TGTGCCTGGAGTGTACTAGGTGGATTAGCGGGGGCGGTAGATACGCAGTATTTT.

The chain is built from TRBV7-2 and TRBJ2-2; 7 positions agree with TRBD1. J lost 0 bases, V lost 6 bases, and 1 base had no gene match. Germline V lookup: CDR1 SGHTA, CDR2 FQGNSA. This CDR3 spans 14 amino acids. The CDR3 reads CASRGTANTGELFF. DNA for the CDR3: TGTGCCAGCAGGGGGACAGCGAACACCGGGGAGCTGTTTTTT.

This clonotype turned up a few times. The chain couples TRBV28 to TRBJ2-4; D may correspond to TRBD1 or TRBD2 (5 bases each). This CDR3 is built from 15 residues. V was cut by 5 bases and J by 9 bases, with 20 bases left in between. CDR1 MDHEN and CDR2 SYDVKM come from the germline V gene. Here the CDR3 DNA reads TGTGCCAGCAGTACATCGGACGGGGCCAGGGTCATTCAGTACTTC. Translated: CASSTSDGARVIQYF.

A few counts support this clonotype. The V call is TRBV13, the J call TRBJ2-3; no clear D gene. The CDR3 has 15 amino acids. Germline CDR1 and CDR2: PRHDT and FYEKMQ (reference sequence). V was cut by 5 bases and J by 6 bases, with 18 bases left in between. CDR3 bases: TGTGCCAGCAGCCATCCGGTAGAACTCCCCGATACGCAGTATTTT. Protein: CASSHPVELPDTQYF.